This T cell receptor (beta chain) is from a study of control samples from healthy donors and cancer patients. The CDR3 contains 13 residues. Per the germline V gene, CDR1 is GTSNPN and CDR2 is SVGIG (reference sequence). V lost 8 bases to trimming and J lost 4 bases; unmatched junction nucleotides: 9. This clone was detected only once. TCRdb keeps only in-frame clones here, not all; method: immunoSEQ multiplex PCR. This table has tens of thousands of clones, approximately 91% appearing once. Specimen: PBMCs. The chain carries TRBV30 and TRBJ1-1; 8 bases are a match to TRBD1. This TCR was sampled from a woman aged 45 to 65 with colorectal cancer. The CDR3: CAVEGQGGTEAFF. In DNA form, the CDR3 reads TGTGCCGTAGAAGGACAGGGCGGCACTGAAGCTTTCTTT. Variable domain in full (rest from reference TRBV30 and TRBJ1-1): SQTIHQWPATLVQPVGSPLSLECTVEGTSNPNLYWYRQAAGRGLQLLFYSVGIGQISSEVPQNLSASRPQDRQFILSSKKLLLSDSGFYLCAVEGQGGTEAFFGQGTRLTVV.